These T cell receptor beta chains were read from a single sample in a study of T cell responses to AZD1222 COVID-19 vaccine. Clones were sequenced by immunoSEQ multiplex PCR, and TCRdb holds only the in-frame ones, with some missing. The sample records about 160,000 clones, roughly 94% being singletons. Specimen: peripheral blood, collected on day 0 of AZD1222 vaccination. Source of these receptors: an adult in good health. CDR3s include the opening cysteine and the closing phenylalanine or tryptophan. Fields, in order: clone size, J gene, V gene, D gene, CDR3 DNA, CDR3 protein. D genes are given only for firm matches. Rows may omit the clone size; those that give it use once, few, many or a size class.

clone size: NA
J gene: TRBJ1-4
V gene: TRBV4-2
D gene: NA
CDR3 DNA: TGTGCCAGCAGCCAAGAAGTGGGCAGAGTTGAAAAACTGTTTTTT
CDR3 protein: CASSQEVGRVEKLFF

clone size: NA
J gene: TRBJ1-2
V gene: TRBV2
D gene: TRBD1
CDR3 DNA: TGTGCCAGCACCCAGGGACAGAACTATGGCTACACCTTC
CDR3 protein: CASTQGQNYGYTF

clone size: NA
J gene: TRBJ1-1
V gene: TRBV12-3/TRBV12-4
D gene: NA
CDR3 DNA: TGTGCCAGCATTACGCGTCCCACTGAAGCTTTCTTT
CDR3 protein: CASITRPTEAFF

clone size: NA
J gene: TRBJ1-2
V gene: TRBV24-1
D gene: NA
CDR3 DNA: TGTGCCACCAGTGTCAACCCCTATGGCTACACCTTC
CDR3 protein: CATSVNPYGYTF

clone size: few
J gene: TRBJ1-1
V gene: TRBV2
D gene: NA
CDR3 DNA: TGTGCCAGCAGTGCGTGGGACGCACTTGAAGCTTTCTTT
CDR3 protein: CASSAWDALEAFF

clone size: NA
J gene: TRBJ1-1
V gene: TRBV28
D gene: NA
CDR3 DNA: TGTGCCAGCAGTATGAGACAAGGTGAAGCTTTCTTT
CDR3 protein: CASSMRQGEAFF

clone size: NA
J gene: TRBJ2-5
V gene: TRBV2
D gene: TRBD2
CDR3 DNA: TGTGCCAGCAGCCTCGGACTAGCGGGGGGCCAAGAGACCCAGTACTTC
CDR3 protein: CASSLGLAGGQETQYF

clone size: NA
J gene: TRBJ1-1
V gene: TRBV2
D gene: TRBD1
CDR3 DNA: TGTGCCAGCAGGGGACGGGACAGAGGCAGATCCGGAACTGAAGCTTTCTTT
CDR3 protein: CASRGRDRGRSGTEAFF

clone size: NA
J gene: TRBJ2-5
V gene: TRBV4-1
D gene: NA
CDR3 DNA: TGCGCCAGCAGCCAAGAGATTAGCGGTGCCGGGACCCAGTACTTC
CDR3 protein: CASSQEISGAGTQYF

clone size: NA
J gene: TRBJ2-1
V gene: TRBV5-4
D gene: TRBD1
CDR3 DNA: TGTGCCAGCACCCTGGGCGACAGGGATAACAATGAGCAGTTCTTC
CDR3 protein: CASTLGDRDNNEQFF

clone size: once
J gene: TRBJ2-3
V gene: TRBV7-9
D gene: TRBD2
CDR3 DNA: TGTGCCAGCACAAGGGCGGGAGTTAGCACAGATACGCAGTATTTT
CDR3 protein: CASTRAGVSTDTQYF

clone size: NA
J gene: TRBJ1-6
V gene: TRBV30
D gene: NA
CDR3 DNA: TGTGCCTGGAGTTCAACAGAAGATGGGCAGAGCTCCTATAATTCACCCCTCCACTTT
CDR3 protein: CAWSSTEDGQSSYNSPLHF

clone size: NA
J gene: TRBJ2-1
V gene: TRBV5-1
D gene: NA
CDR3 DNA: TGCGCCAGCAGCTACAGTTACAATGAGCAGTTCTTC
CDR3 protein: CASSYSYNEQFF

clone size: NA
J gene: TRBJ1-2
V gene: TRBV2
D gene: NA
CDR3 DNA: TGTGCCAGCAGGGATAACTATGGCTACACCTTC
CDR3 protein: CASRDNYGYTF

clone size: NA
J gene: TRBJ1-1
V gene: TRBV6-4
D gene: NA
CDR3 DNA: TGTGCCAGCAGTGACTCGTCGTTAGGGGGAACTGAAGCTTTCTTT
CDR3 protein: CASSDSSLGGTEAFF

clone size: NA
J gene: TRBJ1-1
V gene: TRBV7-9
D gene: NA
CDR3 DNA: TGTGCCAGCAGCTTGACCCTCACTGAAGCTTTCTTT
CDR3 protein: CASSLTLTEAFF

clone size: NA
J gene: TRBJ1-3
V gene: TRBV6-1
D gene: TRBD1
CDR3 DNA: TGTGCCAGCAGTGAAGAAGACAGGGGAGCTGGAAACACCATATATTTT
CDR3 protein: CASSEEDRGAGNTIYF

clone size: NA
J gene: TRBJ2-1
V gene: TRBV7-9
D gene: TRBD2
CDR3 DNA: TGTGCCAGCAGCCTTGGTTTTTCCCAAGCGGGAGCCAGGGACAATGAGCAGTTCTTC
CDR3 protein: CASSLGFSQAGARDNEQFF

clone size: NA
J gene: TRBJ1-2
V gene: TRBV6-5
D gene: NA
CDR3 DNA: TGTGCCAGTCAGCAGGCGGGATATGGCTACACCTTC
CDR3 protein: CASQQAGYGYTF

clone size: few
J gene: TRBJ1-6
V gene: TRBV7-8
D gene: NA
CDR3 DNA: TGTGCCAGCAGCTTTGTTGGTTCACCCCTCCACTTT
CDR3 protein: CASSFVGSPLHF

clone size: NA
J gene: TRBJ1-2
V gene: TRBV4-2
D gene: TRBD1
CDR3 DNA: TGTGCCAGCAGCCAACCGAGAGGGGCAGGGGGCGTTGGCTACACCTTC
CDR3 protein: CASSQPRGAGGVGYTF

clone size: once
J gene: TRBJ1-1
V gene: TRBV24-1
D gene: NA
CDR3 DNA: TGTGCCACCAGGCAGGGTGATGCGGGGAACACTGAAGCTTTCTTT
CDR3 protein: CATRQGDAGNTEAFF

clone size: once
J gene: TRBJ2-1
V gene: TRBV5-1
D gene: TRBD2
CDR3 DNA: TGCGCCAGCAGCATCGGACTAGCGGGAGGGCCCAGGTCCTACAATGAGCAGTTCTTC
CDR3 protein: CASSIGLAGGPRSYNEQFF

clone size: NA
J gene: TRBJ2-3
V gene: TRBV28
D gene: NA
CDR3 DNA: TGTGCCAGCGCCTTAAGAAATACGCAGTATTTT
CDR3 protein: CASALRNTQYF

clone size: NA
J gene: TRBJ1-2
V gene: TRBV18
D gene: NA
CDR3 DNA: TGTGCCAGCTCAGTCTCCAGTGCTAACTATGGCTACACCTTC
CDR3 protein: CASSVSSANYGYTF

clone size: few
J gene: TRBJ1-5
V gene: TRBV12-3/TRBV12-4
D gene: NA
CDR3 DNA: TGTGCCAGCAGTTTTAGTCGACAGCCCCAGCATTTT
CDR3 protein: CASSFSRQPQHF

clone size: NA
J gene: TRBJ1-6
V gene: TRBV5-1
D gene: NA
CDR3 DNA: TGCGCCAGCAGCTTGGCAGGGGCGGATAATTCACCCCTCCACTTT
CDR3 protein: CASSLAGADNSPLHF

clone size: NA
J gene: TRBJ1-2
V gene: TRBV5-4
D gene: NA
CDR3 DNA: TGTGCCAGCAGCACCGCCCCCACAGGAACTTTCTCTAACTATGGCTACACCTTC
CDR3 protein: CASSTAPTGTFSNYGYTF

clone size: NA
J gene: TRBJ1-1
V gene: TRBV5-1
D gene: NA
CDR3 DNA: TGCGCCAGCAGCTTGCCGGCGGACGGAGAAGCTTTCTTT
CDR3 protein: CASSLPADGEAFF

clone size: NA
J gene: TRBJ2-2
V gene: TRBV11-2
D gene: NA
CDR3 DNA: TGTGCCAGCAGCCATACAGAAAAGGGTGACACCGGGGAGCTGTTTTTT
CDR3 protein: CASSHTEKGDTGELFF

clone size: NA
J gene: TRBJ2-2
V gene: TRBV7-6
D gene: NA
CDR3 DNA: TGTGCCAGCAGCTTAGAGGCTTGGGACACCGGGGAGCTGTTTTTT
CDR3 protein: CASSLEAWDTGELFF

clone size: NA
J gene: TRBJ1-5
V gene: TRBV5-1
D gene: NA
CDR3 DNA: TGCGCCAGCAGCTTGGCGGGATTAACTAATCAGCCCCAGCATTTT
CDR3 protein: CASSLAGLTNQPQHF

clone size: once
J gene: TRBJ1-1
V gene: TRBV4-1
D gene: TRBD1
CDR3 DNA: TGCGCCAGCAGCCACCGGGACAGGGTGGACACTGAAGCTTTCTTT
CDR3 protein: CASSHRDRVDTEAFF

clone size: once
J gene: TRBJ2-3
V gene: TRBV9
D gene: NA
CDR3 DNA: TGTGCCAGCAGCGCCCGATGGTTGCCCACAGATACGCAGTATTTT
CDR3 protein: CASSARWLPTDTQYF

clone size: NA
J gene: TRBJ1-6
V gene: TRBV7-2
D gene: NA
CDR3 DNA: TGTGCCAGCAGCTTAGGGGGGAGGGGCTATAATTCACCCCTCCACTTT
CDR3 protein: CASSLGGRGYNSPLHF

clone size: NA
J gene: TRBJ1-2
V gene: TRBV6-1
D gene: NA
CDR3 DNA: TGTGCCAGCAGTGAATCGGGGGGTCCAACGCGAGACACCTTC
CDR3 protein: CASSESGGPTRDTF

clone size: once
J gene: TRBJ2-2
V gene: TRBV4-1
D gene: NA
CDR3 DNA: TGCGCCAGCAGCCAAGCGTTACAGGGGCGGGGCGGGGAGCTGTTTTTT
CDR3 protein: CASSQALQGRGGELFF

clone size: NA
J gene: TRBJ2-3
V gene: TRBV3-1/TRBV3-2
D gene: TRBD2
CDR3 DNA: TGTGCCAGCAGCCACCCCCGGACTAGCTCTAGCACAGATACGCAGTATTTT
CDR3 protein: CASSHPRTSSSTDTQYF

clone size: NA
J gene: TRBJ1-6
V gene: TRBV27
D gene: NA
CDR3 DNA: TGTGCCAGCAGTTTAGGTGCAGCTCTCAGCTCCTATAATTCACCCCTCCACTTT
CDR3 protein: CASSLGAALSSYNSPLHF

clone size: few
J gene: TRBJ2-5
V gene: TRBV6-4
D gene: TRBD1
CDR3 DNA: TGTGCCAGCAGGCACAAGGACAGGGAAGGGGGGACCCAGTACTTC
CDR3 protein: CASRHKDREGGTQYF

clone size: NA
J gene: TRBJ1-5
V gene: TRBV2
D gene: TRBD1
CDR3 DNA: TGTGCCAGCAGTGGGTTAGGGGGCCAGGGTCAGCCCCAGCATTTT
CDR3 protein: CASSGLGGQGQPQHF